The 18 T cell receptor beta chains in this list originate from one sample, sequenced in a study of CD8 T cells in ankylosing spondylitis. Via MiXCR, TCRdb re-called the 5' RACE reads, giving one row per CDR3 protein. The table lists about 130,000 distinct CDR3 sequences, 5.5% to 7.5% of them singletons. Sequencing was done on a sample of blood, either unsorted or a sorted T cell fraction (not recorded which). The receptor set was obtained from a female donor with ankylosing spondylitis or in good health (not recorded which).

This clonotype was counted ten times or more. V is TRBV6-1 and J is TRBJ1-4; D possibly corresponds to TRBD1 (5 bases). The CDR3 runs 16 residues. Germline V lookup: CDR1 MNHNS, CDR2 SASEGT. Between the trimmed V and J ends, which lost 6 bases and 4 bases, there was a span of 18 bases. CDR3 in DNA: TGTGCCAGCAGGCCCTTTGGTCAGGGCAGTAATGAAAAACTGTTTTTT. Translated, it gives CASRPFGQGSNEKLFF.

Ten or more counts support this clonotype. The gene calls are TRBV7-2 and TRBJ2-1, with no clear D. The germline CDR1 and CDR2 sequences are SGHTA and FQGNSA. The CDR3 spans 14 residues. V lost 5 bases, J lost 9 bases, and 17 bases lay in between. CDR3 protein: CASSRPGPDSEQFF. As DNA, the CDR3 is TGTGCCAGCAGCAGACCGGGTCCCGATAGTGAGCAGTTCTTC.

This clonotype has at least ten counts. J is TRBJ1-2 and V is TRBV12-3 or TRBV12-4; D remains unclear. With 5 bases removed from V and 8 bases from J, the gap between germline ends came to 15 bases. This CDR3 has 13 amino acids. Written as DNA, the CDR3 is TGTGCCAGCAGTATCTCCGGCCCCGGGGGCTACACCTTC. Translated, it gives CASSISGPGGYTF.

Ten or more counts support this clonotype. The chain is built from TRBV11-2 and TRBJ2-5, with D hard to call. The CDR3 length is 11 residues. Germline assignment: CDR1 SGHAT and CDR2 FQNNGV. Trimming took off 1 base at V and 14 bases at J, with 11 bases between the two ends. CDR3 protein: CASSLAPTLYF. The DNA of the CDR3 is TGTGCCAGCAGCTTAGCCCCAACACTTTACTTC.

This clonotype appeared a few times. The CDR3 reads CASSARGGTSYNEQFF. The CDR3 DNA reads TGTGCCAGCAGTGCACGGGGGGGCACCTCCTACAATGAGCAGTTCTTC. The chain employs TRBV28 and TRBJ2-1; 8 bases fit TRBD2. CDR1 and CDR2 (germline): MDHEN, SYDVKM. This CDR3 is 16 amino acids long. Trimming cost V 5 bases and J 0 bases; bases outside gene matches: 6.

This clonotype showed up many times. V gene TRBV20-1 combines with J gene TRBJ1-4; no clear D gene. Trimming took 6 bases from V and 7 from J, leaving 15 bases between them. Germline-derived CDR1 and CDR2 are DFQATT and SNEGSKA (reference sequence). The CDR3 consists of 13 residues. The CDR3 is CSARRPTGEKLFF. The CDR3 nucleotides are TGCAGTGCCAGAAGACCCACTGGTGAAAAACTGTTTTTT.

This clonotype was recorded at least ten times. V and J are TRBV6-5 and TRBJ1-4; D gene unclear. The CDR3 totals 14 residues. Per germline, CDR1 MNHEY and CDR2 SVGAGI. V was shortened by 4 bases and J by 5 bases, with 11 bases between the two germline ends. DNA for the CDR3: TGTGCCAGCAGTTCCCCAGGCACAAATGAAAAACTGTTTTTT. Its translation: CASSSPGTNEKLFF.

This clonotype was counted ten times or more. V and J are TRBV7-2 and TRBJ1-1; weak D call: TRBD1 (5 bases). The CDR3 spans 17 residues. Per germline, CDR1 SGHTA and CDR2 FQGNSA. Trimming removed 2 bases at V and 10 bases at J, with 26 bases between. The CDR3 nucleotides are TGTGCCAGCAGCTTACCGGGGGGTCTACGGGGCTCCGATGTAGCTTTCTTT. Translating gives CASSLPGGLRGSDVAFF.

This clonotype came up many times. This chain uses TRBV7-2 with TRBJ2-1; D ambiguous. Germline-derived CDR1 and CDR2 are SGHTA and FQGNSA. The CDR3 runs 11 residues. Trimming took 2 bases from V and 15 from J, leaving 11 bases between them. DNA for the CDR3: TGTGCCAGCAGCTTACTCAGGAATCCGTTCTTC. It specifies CASSLLRNPFF.

This clonotype was seen ten or more times. The J gene is TRBJ2-1, the V gene TRBV6-5; D unresolved. This CDR3 spans 16 amino acids. V lost 2 bases, J lost 3 bases, and 14 bases lay in between. CDR1 is MNHEY, CDR2 SVGAGI, per germline. The CDR3 DNA sequence: TGTGCCAGCAGTTACCGTACTACCGCGATCTACAATGAGCAGTTCTTC. Protein: CASSYRTTAIYNEQFF.

This clonotype was seen at least ten times. V is TRBV4-3 and J is TRBJ1-2; maybe TRBD1 (5 bases). Looked up from germline, CDR1 is LGHNA and CDR2 is YSLEER. This CDR3 comprises 15 residues. V dropped 4 bases and J dropped 0 bases, with 12 bases sitting between them. The CDR3 DNA reads TGCGCCAGCAGCCCCCAACGGGGCACTAACTATGGCTACACCTTC. It is translated as CASSPQRGTNYGYTF.

This clonotype has ten or more counts. The rearrangement joins TRBV10-3 to TRBJ1-1; D might be TRBD1 (5 bases). Trimming took 7 bases from V and 6 from J, leaving 12 bases between them. The CDR3 runs to 12 residues. The germline V gene has CDR1 ENHRY and CDR2 SYGVKD. The CDR3: CAIKEGPSEAFF. The CDR3 bases are TGTGCCATCAAGGAGGGGCCGTCTGAAGCTTTCTTT.

This clonotype was counted ten times or more. V and J are TRBV18 and TRBJ1-1, with D unresolved. The V gene lost 2 bases and the J gene lost 1 base, with 8 bases spanning the gap. CDR1 and CDR2 (germline): KGHSH, LQKENI. The CDR3 is 14 amino acids. In nucleotides, the CDR3 is TGTGCCAGCTCACCAGGTCAGCAGAACACTGAAGCTTTCTTT. The encoded protein is CASSPGQQNTEAFF.

In its sample, this clonotype was seen many times. The chain employs TRBV10-3 and TRBJ2-3; D is perhaps TRBD2 (6 bases). From germline, CDR1 is ENHRY and CDR2 SYGVKD. Trimming took off 5 bases at V and 7 bases at J, with 10 bases between the two ends. This CDR3 is 12 amino acids long. CDR3 coding DNA: TGTGCCATCAGTCAGGGAGGTAATACGCAGTATTTT. This gives the protein CAISQGGNTQYF.

This clonotype was recorded many times. V gene TRBV12-3 or TRBV12-4 combines with J gene TRBJ1-5, with no clear D. The V and J ends lost 6 bases and 3 bases respectively, with 12 bases between them. This CDR3 is 14 amino acids long. The CDR3 region is CASSTDGFNQPQHF. CDR3 bases: TGTGCCAGCAGCACAGACGGATTCAATCAGCCCCAGCATTTT.

In its sample, this clonotype was seen many times. The CDR3 region is CASSSGRPIAETQYF. The DNA for the CDR3 is TGCGCCAGCAGTTCGGGGCGCCCAATTGCAGAGACCCAGTACTTC. This chain connects TRBV5-1 to TRBJ2-5, with D possibly being TRBD1 or TRBD2 (5 bases each). This CDR3 is 15 amino acids long. Trimming removed 5 bases from V and 4 bases from J, with 18 bases in between. Germline assignment: CDR1 SGHRS and CDR2 YFSETQ.

In this sample, this clonotype turned up many times. This sequence joins TRBV5-1 and TRBJ2-5; the D is unclear. V was clipped by 5 bases and J by 2 bases, with 4 bases between them. The CDR3 length is 11 residues. Germline loops: CDR1 SGHRS, CDR2 YFSETQ. CDR3 sequence reads: CASREQETQYF. The CDR3 coding sequence is TGCGCCAGCAGGGAACAAGAGACCCAGTACTTC.

This clonotype was recorded many times. CDR3 loop: CASSTSPVSEQYF. The DNA for the CDR3 is TGCGCCAGCAGCACCTCCCCGGTGTCCGAGCAGTACTTC. The chain is built from TRBV5-1 and TRBJ2-7; no clear D gene. The germline V and J ends were trimmed by 4 bases and 6 bases, with 14 bases remaining between them. The germline CDR1 and CDR2 sequences are SGHRS and YFSETQ. The CDR3 is 13 residues long.